The next 25 T cell receptor beta chains were all read from a single sample in a study of blood T cells in healthy people across ages (dated by TCRdb to between 2014 and 2016). Receptor amplification or capture employed 5' RACE. Sequenced on an Illumina HiSeq 2500. A second roughly 7 to 12 cycle PCR used a sample-barcoded 5' primer and a J-beta primer mix. The public reads were quality trimmed at Q25 with fastp and then assembled into clones with MiXCR by TCRdb, keeping productive beta chains. CDR3 protein sequences are deduplicated, and each keeps its most common genes and DNA. This sample lists about 800,000 distinct CDR3 sequences; about 25% were detected once. The ten largest make up 3.7% of the sample. These data also featured in a second study, about T cells of mothers and their children.

The specimen sequenced was blood. These receptors were obtained from a boy aged 5-17 years in good health.

The V and J genes are TRBV7-6 and TRBJ1-5; D is unclear. CDR3 length: 14 residues. Per germline, CDR1 SGHVS and CDR2 FNYEAQ. Trimming took off 4 bases at V and 6 bases at J, with 13 bases between the two ends. The CDR3 spells CASSSPGVSQPQHF. CDR3 nucleotides: TGTGCCAGCAGCTCCCCGGGCGTAAGTCAGCCCCAGCATTTT.

This clonotype occurred many times. The V call is TRBV6-5, the J call TRBJ2-2; D is unclear. V was cut by 5 bases and J by 4 bases, with 5 bases left in between. Germline lookup yields CDR1 MNHEY and CDR2 SVGAGI. This CDR3 comprises 12 residues. This CDR3 reads CASSRVTGELFF. The CDR3 region has the DNA TGTGCCAGCAGTCGGGTCACCGGGGAGCTGTTTTTT.

This clonotype has just a few counts. This rearrangement joins TRBV25-1 to TRBJ2-2, with D possibly called TRBD1 or TRBD2 (5 bases each). The CDR3 is 17 residues long. Trimming shortened V by 2 bases and J by 7 bases, and 20 bases separated the two germline ends. Germline V gene sequence: CDR1 MGHDK, CDR2 SYGVNS. The CDR3 nucleotides are TGTGCCAGCAGTGAAGGGTCCAGTACGGCGAGGGGCGGGGAGCTGTTTTTT. Its protein product is CASSEGSSTARGGELFF.

This rearrangement joins TRBV4-2 to TRBJ1-4; D is undetermined. Trimming removed 4 bases at V and 1 base at J, with 22 bases between. This CDR3 comprises 19 residues. CDR1 is LGHNA and CDR2 is YNFKEQ in the germline V gene. The CDR3 loop reads CASSPRPVGAGLTNEKLFF. As DNA, the CDR3 is TGTGCCAGCAGCCCGCGTCCGGTGGGTGCGGGCCTAACTAATGAAAAACTGTTTTTT.

The chain joins TRBV12-3 or TRBV12-4 to TRBJ2-5, with a weak D call TRBD1 (5 bases). Gene TRBJ2-7 matches the end of the DNA better, so the J call may be wrong. The CDR3 sequence is 14 residues long. CDR3 protein: CASRMGPPTYEQYF. The CDR3, as DNA: TGTGCCAGCAGGATGGGGCCGCCAACCTACGAGCAGTACTTC.

DNA of the CDR3: TGCAGCGTTTTAATCTCGCGTGGGGTGTTAACTGAAGCTTTCTTT. Translated, it gives CSVLISRGVLTEAFF. The chain recombines TRBV29-1 with TRBJ1-1; no clear D gene. The germline V gene encodes CDR1 SQVTM and CDR2 ANQGSEA. V lost 5 bases and J lost 5, with 21 bases in between. The CDR3 is 15 amino acids.

The genes are TRBV5-1 and TRBJ2-1; D remains ambiguous. The CDR3 is made up of 20 amino acids. CDR1 is SGHRS, CDR2 YFSETQ, per germline. The V gene lost 0 bases and the J gene lost 0 bases, with 22 bases spanning the gap. The CDR3 loop reads CASSLAQVLVKKGSYNEQFF. The CDR3 nucleotides read TGCGCCAGCAGCTTGGCCCAGGTGCTAGTTAAGAAGGGCTCCTACAATGAGCAGTTCTTC.

The chain is built from TRBV20-1 and TRBJ1-3; D remains unclear. The CDR3 is 13 amino acids. Germline V gives CDR1 DFQATT, CDR2 SNEGSKA (reference sequence). Trimming took 3 bases from V and 0 from J, leaving 6 bases between them. The DNA for the CDR3 is TGCAGTGCTAGGGTCCTCTCTGGAAACACCATATATTTT. This translates into CSARVLSGNTIYF.

This clonotype was counted between two and nine times. Compared with germline, one end of the junction differs, possibly owing to a read error. The rearrangement joins TRBV24-1 to TRBJ2-1; 7 bases fit TRBD2. Germline V lookup: CDR1 KGHDR, CDR2 SFDVKD. This CDR3 contains 16 residues. CDR3 protein: CATGDIAGRSYNEQFF. For the CDR3, the DNA is TGTGCCACCGGTGATATAGCGGGTAGGTCCTACAATGAGCAGTTCTTC.

This clonotype was observed a few times. This chain uses TRBV20-1 with TRBJ2-1; 10 bases align to TRBD1. Trimming cost V 5 bases and J 6 bases; bases outside gene matches: 7. Germline V gives CDR1 DFQATT, CDR2 SNEGSKA (reference sequence). This CDR3 contains 14 residues. In DNA form, the CDR3 reads TGCAGTGCTTCCGGGACAGGGGCAACCAATGAGCAGTTCTTC. It specifies CSASGTGATNEQFF.

The V gene is TRBV27, the J gene TRBJ2-7; 7 nucleotides line up with TRBD1. This CDR3 has 14 residues. Germline V lookup: CDR1 MNHEY, CDR2 SMNVEV (reference sequence). V gave up 5 bases and J gave up 2 bases; unmatched junction bases: 6. Here the CDR3 reads CASSRTQGAYEQYF. In DNA, the CDR3 is TGTGCCAGCAGTCGAACGCAGGGGGCCTACGAGCAGTACTTC.

The V call is TRBV6-2 or TRBV6-3, the J call TRBJ1-1; D uncertain. CDR3 length equals 13 residues. Trimming took 2 bases from V and 0 from J, leaving 4 bases between them. Per germline, CDR1 MNHEY and CDR2 SVGEGT. CDR3 coding DNA: TGTGCCAGCAGTTACCAGATGAACACTGAAGCTTTCTTT. Encoded protein: CASSYQMNTEAFF.

V gene TRBV28 combines with J gene TRBJ2-7; D remains ambiguous. The CDR3 sequence is 11 residues long. Germline loops: CDR1 MDHEN, CDR2 SYDVKM. V dropped 6 bases and J dropped 7 bases, with 10 bases sitting between them. The CDR3 reads CASRQLGEQYF. The CDR3 DNA follows: TGTGCCAGCAGGCAATTGGGGGAGCAGTACTTC. Full variable domain (remainder filled in from reference TRBV28 and TRBJ2-7): DVKVTQSSRYLVKRTGEKVFLECVQDMDHENMFWYRQDPGLGLRLIYFSYDVKMKEKGDIPEGYSVSREKKERFSLILESASTNQTSMYLCASRQLGEQYFGPGTRLTVT.

V usage is TRBV5-4 and J usage is TRBJ1-1, with unresolved D. CDR1 is SGHNT and CDR2 is YYREEE in the germline V gene (reference sequence). The CDR3 contains 13 residues. Trimming pared 4 bases from V and 5 bases from J, leaving 12 bases between. CDR3 in amino acids: CASSPGSGTEAFF. In DNA form, the CDR3 reads TGTGCCAGCAGCCCGGGGAGTGGTACTGAAGCTTTCTTT.

This clonotype was observed a handful of times. This sequence joins TRBV7-2 and TRBJ2-3; D is perhaps TRBD2 (5 bases). This CDR3 spans 14 amino acids. CDR1 SGHTA and CDR2 FQGNSA come from the germline V gene. V lost 6 bases to trimming and J lost 6 bases, with 16 bases between them. CDR3 protein: CASSSALAHDTQYF. CDR3 bases: TGTGCCAGCAGTAGCGCCCTAGCCCACGATACGCAGTATTTT.

The sample holds a few counts of this clonotype. J is TRBJ2-5 and V is TRBV5-1; 7 bases match TRBD1. The germline V gene has CDR1 SGHRS and CDR2 YFSETQ. The CDR3 length is 15 residues. V dropped 0 bases and J dropped 2; count of bases not matched to a gene: 4. The CDR3 nucleotides read TGCGCCAGCAGCTTGGCCCTGACAGGGCAAGAGACCCAGTACTTC. Translating it yields CASSLALTGQETQYF.

This clonotype occurred a few times. The chain carries TRBV20-1 and TRBJ2-2, with D tentatively TRBD1 (6 bases). V was cut by 0 bases and J by 3 bases, with 20 bases left in between. The germline gives CDR1 DFQATT, CDR2 SNEGSKA (reference sequence). CDR3 length: 18 residues. The CDR3 is CSARDSRTALFYTGELFF. The CDR3 DNA reads as TGCAGTGCTAGAGATTCCCGGACAGCCCTATTCTACACCGGGGAGCTGTTTTTT.

This clonotype has just one count. V is TRBV7-9 and J is TRBJ1-1; 7 bases match TRBD1. CDR3 size: 15 residues. CDR1 and CDR2 (germline): SEHNR, FQNEAQ (reference sequence). The ends lost 2 bases at V and 3 bases at J; junction bases unmatched: 6. The CDR3 here is CASSLIAGGDTEAFF. Here the CDR3 DNA reads TGTGCCAGCAGCTTAATTGCAGGGGGGGACACTGAAGCTTTCTTT.

The rearrangement joins TRBV4-2 to TRBJ2-7; 13 bases are a match to TRBD2. CDR1 is LGHNA, CDR2 YNFKEQ, per germline. The CDR3 is made up of 18 amino acids. After removal of 3 bases from V and 2 bases from J, the junction contained 10 bases not matched to a gene. CDR3: CASSQEETGTSGTYEQYF. The DNA for the CDR3 is TGTGCCAGCAGCCAGGAGGAGACCGGGACTAGCGGGACCTACGAGCAGTACTTC.

The chain joins TRBV28 to TRBJ2-5; 9 nucleotides line up with TRBD1. The DNA end lines up better with TRBJ2-7; the J call may be wrong. This CDR3 spans 16 amino acids. Germline values: CDR1 MDHEN, CDR2 SYDVKM. Written as DNA, the CDR3 is TGTGCCGGGTCAAACTCCGGGACAGGGAAATCCTACGAGCAGTACTTC. Translation: CAGSNSGTGKSYEQYF.

The CDR3 sequence is CASSRVAVGYTF. Written as DNA, the CDR3 is TGTGCCAGCAGCCGAGTAGCGGTCGGCTACACCTTC. This chain links TRBV12-3 or TRBV12-4 with TRBJ1-2; no clear D gene. The CDR3 contains 12 residues. The V end lost 6 bases, the J end lost 8 bases, and 13 bases lay between the germline ends.

V usage is TRBV15 and J usage is TRBJ1-5; D is ambiguous. The length of the CDR3 is 15 residues. Trimming cost V 8 bases and J 2 bases, with 16 bases left between them. From germline, CDR1 is LNHNV and CDR2 YYDKDF (reference sequence). The CDR3 DNA follows: TGTGCCACCGGGAATAGACTGGAGGGCAATCAGCCCCAGCATTTT. Amino acids: CATGNRLEGNQPQHF.

This clonotype has only one observation. The genes are TRBV27 and TRBJ2-2; 12 bases line up with TRBD2. Germline trimming cut 5 bases from V and 7 bases from J; bases unmatched to any gene: 8. This CDR3 contains 16 residues. The germline V gene encodes CDR1 MNHEY and CDR2 SMNVEV (reference sequence). The CDR3 DNA reads TGTGCCAGCAGTCAAGGTCGGACTAGCGGGGTCGGGGAGCTGTTTTTT. Residues: CASSQGRTSGVGELFF.

In its sample, this clonotype was seen a few times. The CDR3 DNA reads TGTGCCAGCAGCTACGCACTGGGGAGTAGCGGGGGGGCCTTTGATGAGCAGTTCTTC. It codes for CASSYALGSSGGAFDEQFF. V gene TRBV11-2 combines with J gene TRBJ2-5; TRBD2 matches at 11 bases. With the DNA end fitting TRBJ2-1 better, the J assignment may be wrong. The CDR3 loop spans 19 amino acids. Germline V gene data show CDR1 as SGHAT and CDR2 as FQNNGV.

The rearrangement links TRBV5-1 to TRBJ2-5, with TRBD1 as a possible D gene (6 bases). The DNA end lines up better with TRBJ2-1; the J call may be wrong. The CDR3 is 15 residues long. CDR1 is SGHRS and CDR2 is YFSETQ in the germline V gene. CDR3 DNA sequence: TGCGCCAGCAGCTCGACAGGATCAGGCTACAATGAGCAGTTCTTC. This translates into CASSSTGSGYNEQFF.